One sample yielded the 21 T cell receptor beta chains listed below, sequenced in a study of Ad26.COV2.S vaccination and SARS-CoV-2 variants. As to treatment: about 20 received Ad26.COV2.S at low or high dose, single or two shots; 5 received placebo; per-sample allocation not given. Day 63 after the first vaccine or placebo injection was the time point for sampling. The table came from immunoSEQ multiplex PCR; TCRdb's copy has only in-frame clones and leaves some out. This table has 300,000 to 500,000 clones, less than 90% appearing once. The material was peripheral blood, obtained in a trial of Ad26.COV2.S vaccine versus placebo. The receptors were gathered from a person aged 18-65 years who received the Ad26.COV2.S COVID-19 vaccine or a placebo.

The chain is built from TRBV6-6 and TRBJ1-5; D remains unclear. The CDR3 extends over 15 amino acids. V was trimmed by 4 bases and J by 0 bases, leaving 10 bases between them. Germline values: CDR1 MNHNY, CDR2 SVGAGI (reference sequence). In DNA form, the CDR3 reads TGTGCCAGCAGTTTTTCAGGACCTAGCAATCAGCCCCAGCATTTT. This sequence encodes CASSFSGPSNQPQHF.

This clone was seen once. CDR3 residues: CASSLGTGELFF. The DNA of the CDR3 is TGTGCCAGCAGTTTGGGGACCGGGGAGCTGTTTTTT. V is TRBV6-5 and J is TRBJ2-2; no clear D. The CDR3 contains 12 residues. The ends were cut back, 4 bases at V and 5 bases at J, with 5 bases in the middle. The germline V gene has CDR1 MNHEY and CDR2 SVGAGI.

This clone was seen only once. The gene calls are TRBV2 and TRBJ1-4, with D perhaps matching TRBD1 (5 bases). The CDR3 is made up of 17 amino acids. CDR1 and CDR2 from the germline V gene are SNHLY and FYNNEI. V was trimmed by 6 bases and J by 0 bases, leaving 17 bases between them. CDR3 loop: CASRGGAGPATNEKLFF. DNA for the CDR3: TGTGCCAGCAGAGGTGGGGCAGGCCCTGCAACTAATGAAAAACTGTTTTTT.

J is TRBJ2-5 and V is TRBV18; 8 bases line up with TRBD1. The CDR3 is 15 amino acids. V was pared by 3 bases and J by 1 base, with 4 bases of the junction left unmatched. The V gene's germline CDR1 is KGHSH and CDR2 LQKENI. Here the CDR3 DNA reads TGTGCCAGCTCACCGACAGGGGCCCTCCAAGAGACCCAGTACTTC. It translates to CASSPTGALQETQYF.

The chain has TRBV6-1 and TRBJ1-6; 9 bases agree with TRBD1. CDR3 length: 18 amino acids. Trimming cost V 1 base and J 5 bases; bases outside gene matches: 9. Germline-derived CDR1 and CDR2 are MNHNS and SASEGT. DNA for the CDR3: TGTGCCAGCAGTGAAGTGGAGGGGAGGACAGGGGATAATTCACCCCTCCACTTT. It encodes CASSEVEGRTGDNSPLHF.

This clone appeared a single time. The V call is TRBV6-5, the J call TRBJ2-7; no clear D gene. CDR1 is MNHEY, CDR2 SVGAGI, per germline. This CDR3 is built from 16 residues. Trimming stripped 2 bases from V and 0 bases from J, with 14 bases between. The CDR3 protein is CASSYPPRLYSYEQYF. The DNA for the CDR3 is TGTGCCAGCAGTTACCCCCCAAGACTTTACTCCTACGAGCAGTACTTC.

The chain is built from TRBV4-1 and TRBJ1-4; D unclear. The CDR3 extends over 15 amino acids. Per the germline V gene, CDR1 is MGHRA and CDR2 is YSYEKL. Trimming removed 3 bases at V and 7 bases at J, with 15 bases between. The CDR3 spells CASSHLIGVGEKLFF. DNA for the CDR3: TGCGCCAGCAGCCACCTCATTGGGGTTGGTGAAAAACTGTTTTTT.

The chain combines TRBV12-3 or TRBV12-4 with TRBJ2-4; D ambiguous. Trimming removed 8 bases from V and 15 bases from J, with 8 bases in between. There are 8 residues in the CDR3. CDR3 DNA: TGTGCCAGCCCTTCGCCGTACTTC. Protein: CASPSPYF.

The rearrangement joins TRBV6-1 to TRBJ2-4, with 10 bases lining up with TRBD1. J gave up 0 bases and V 2 bases, and 10 bases lay outside the gene matches. The length of the CDR3 is 19 residues. Germline V lookup: CDR1 MNHNS, CDR2 SASEGT. The CDR3 is CASSEKRTGGEIAKNIQYF. DNA of the CDR3: TGTGCCAGCAGTGAAAAGAGGACAGGGGGAGAAATAGCCAAAAACATTCAGTACTTC.

The chain is built from TRBV11-2 and TRBJ2-1, with D possibly being TRBD1 or TRBD2 (5 bases each). Trimming removed 6 bases from V and 8 bases from J, with 11 bases in between. The CDR3 has 12 residues. Germline V gene data show CDR1 as SGHAT and CDR2 as FQNNGV. Here the CDR3 DNA reads TGTGCCAGCAGTCCACTAGGGGATGAGCAGTTCTTC. Its protein is CASSPLGDEQFF.

The chain combines TRBV2 with TRBJ1-1; possibly TRBD1 for D (5 bases). The CDR3 sequence is 12 residues long. The germline V gene encodes CDR1 SNHLY and CDR2 FYNNEI. V was clipped by 8 bases and J by 6 bases, with 13 bases between them. CDR3 in DNA: TGTGCCAGCCGCGGGGGGTGGTCTGAAGCTTTCTTT. Protein product: CASRGGWSEAFF.

The chain combines TRBV11-2 with TRBJ2-3, with D unclear. Germline V CDR1 and CDR2: SGHAT, FQNNGV. Trimming removed 0 bases at V and 4 bases at J, with 2 bases between. The CDR3 spans 12 residues. The CDR3 sequence is CASSLDPDTQYF. For the CDR3, the DNA is TGTGCCAGCAGCTTAGATCCAGATACGCAGTATTTT. The entire variable domain, with the rest obtained from reference TRBV11-2 and TRBJ2-3, is as follows: EAGVAQSPRYKIIEKRQSVAFWCNPISGHATLYWYQQILGQGPKLLIQFQNNGVVDDSQLPKDRFSAERLKGVDSTLKIQPAKLEDSAVYLCASSLDPDTQYFGPGTRLTVL.

CDR3 in amino acids: CASSLRGRPNTEAFF. For the CDR3, the DNA is TGTGCCAGCAGCTTGAGAGGGCGGCCGAACACTGAAGCTTTCTTT. The V call is TRBV11-2, the J call TRBJ1-1, with unresolved D. CDR3 length equals 15 residues. V lost 3 bases and J 1 base, leaving 12 bases between the germline ends. Germline V gives CDR1 SGHAT, CDR2 FQNNGV.

This chain joins TRBV5-6 and TRBJ1-6; 8 bases agree with TRBD1. The CDR3 covers 15 residues. The germline V gene has CDR1 SGHDT and CDR2 YYEEEE. With V trimmed by 4 bases and J by 5 bases, 5 bases remained unmatched. CDR3 in amino acids: CASSDGTGNNSPLHF. The DNA of the CDR3 is TGTGCCAGCAGCGACGGGACAGGCAATAATTCACCCCTCCACTTT. Combining the CDR3 with reference TRBV5-6 and TRBJ1-6 gives the whole variable domain DAGVTQSPTHLIKTRGQQVTLRCSPKSGHDTVSWYQQALGQGPQFIFQYYEEEERQRGNFPDRFSGHQFPNYSSELNVNALLLGDSALYLCASSDGTGNNSPLHFGNGTRLTVT.

This clone was seen more than once but under ten times. The V call is TRBV29-1, the J call TRBJ1-1, with D possibly being TRBD1 (5 bases). V was trimmed by 4 bases and J by 5 bases, leaving 17 bases between them. The CDR3 runs to 14 residues. CDR1 and CDR2 from the germline V gene are SQVTM and ANQGSEA. CDR3 sequence (DNA): TGCAGCGTTGTGGGGGGAGGGAAGTGGACTGAAGCTTTCTTT. This codes for CSVVGGGKWTEAFF.

The chain couples TRBV28 to TRBJ1-4; TRBD1 might be the D (6 bases). The CDR3 runs 19 residues. V was shortened by 1 base and J by 0 bases, with 18 bases between the two germline ends. Per the germline V gene, CDR1 is MDHEN and CDR2 is SYDVKM. The CDR3 loop reads CASSLSRGVWTATNEKLFF. CDR3 sequence (DNA): TGTGCCAGCAGTTTATCCAGGGGCGTATGGACTGCAACTAATGAAAAACTGTTTTTT.

This sequence joins TRBV15 and TRBJ1-6; D unclear. V was clipped by 0 bases and J by 6 bases, with 3 bases between them. Germline V gene lookup returns CDR1 LNHNV and CDR2 YYDKDF (reference sequence). CDR3 size: 13 residues. The CDR3: CATSRDINSPLHF. Written as DNA, the CDR3 is TGTGCCACCAGCAGAGATATTAATTCACCCCTCCACTTT.

The chain carries TRBV2 and TRBJ2-1; 9 nucleotides line up with TRBD2. J was trimmed by 6 bases and V by 2 bases; bases with no gene match: 8. This CDR3 has 16 amino acids. Per the germline V gene, CDR1 is SNHLY and CDR2 is FYNNEI. This CDR3 is CASSENLAGRVNEQFF. As DNA, the CDR3 is TGTGCCAGCAGTGAAAACCTAGCGGGGAGGGTCAATGAGCAGTTCTTC.

This chain joins TRBV15 and TRBJ1-1; perhaps TRBD1 as D (5 bases). V lost 6 bases, J lost 1 base, and 9 bases lay in between. Germline CDR1 and CDR2: LNHNV and YYDKDF (reference sequence). The CDR3 spans 13 residues. CDR3 sequence reads: CATSQDRNTEAFF. The CDR3 DNA is TGTGCCACCAGTCAAGACAGGAACACTGAAGCTTTCTTT. Combining the CDR3 with reference TRBV15 and TRBJ1-1 gives the whole variable domain DAMVIQNPRYQVTQFGKPVTLSCSQTLNHNVMYWYQQKSSQAPKLLFHYYDKDFNNEADTPDNFQSRRPNTSFCFLDIRSPGLGDTAMYLCATSQDRNTEAFFGQGTRLTVV.

This chain links TRBV6-5 with TRBJ2-1; perhaps D is TRBD1 or TRBD2 (6 bases each). V was trimmed by 0 bases and J by 7 bases, leaving 13 bases between them. Germline V lookup: CDR1 MNHEY, CDR2 SVGAGI. The CDR3 has 15 residues. The CDR3 region is CASSYSEGGSNEQFF. CDR3 sequence (DNA): TGTGCCAGCAGTTACTCGGAAGGGGGGAGTAATGAGCAGTTCTTC.

The chain couples TRBV5-4 to TRBJ1-1; unclear D gene. Germline V gene data show CDR1 as SGHNT and CDR2 as YYREEE (reference sequence). The CDR3 extends over 13 amino acids. The V gene lost 3 bases and the J gene lost 6 bases, with 12 bases spanning the gap. CDR3 protein: CASSSPRSPEAFF. The CDR3 nucleotides are TGTGCCAGCAGCTCTCCGAGGAGTCCTGAAGCTTTCTTT.